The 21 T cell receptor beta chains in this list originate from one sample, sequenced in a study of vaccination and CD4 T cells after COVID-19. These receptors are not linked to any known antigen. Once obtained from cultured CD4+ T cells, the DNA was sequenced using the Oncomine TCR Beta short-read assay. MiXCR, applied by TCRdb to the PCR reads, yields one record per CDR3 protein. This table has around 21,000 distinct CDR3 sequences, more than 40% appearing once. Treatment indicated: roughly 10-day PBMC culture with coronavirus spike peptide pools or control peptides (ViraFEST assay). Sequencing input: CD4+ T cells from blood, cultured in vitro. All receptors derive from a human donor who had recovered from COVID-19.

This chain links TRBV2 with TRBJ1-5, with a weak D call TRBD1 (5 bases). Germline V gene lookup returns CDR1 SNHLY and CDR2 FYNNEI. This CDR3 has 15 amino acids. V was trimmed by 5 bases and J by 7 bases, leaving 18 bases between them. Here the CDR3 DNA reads TGTGCCAGCAGTACGGGGCAGGGAGGACGGCAGCCCCAGCATTTT. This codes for CASSTGQGGRQPQHF.

The CDR3 protein is CASSLEMNTEAFF. DNA of the CDR3: TGTGCCAGCAGCTTAGAGATGAACACTGAAGCTTTCTTT. The chain recombines TRBV7-2 with TRBJ1-1; D call uncertain. The germline V and J ends were trimmed by 1 base and 0 bases, with 3 bases remaining between them. Germline V gives CDR1 SGHTA, CDR2 FQGNSA. The CDR3 covers 13 residues.

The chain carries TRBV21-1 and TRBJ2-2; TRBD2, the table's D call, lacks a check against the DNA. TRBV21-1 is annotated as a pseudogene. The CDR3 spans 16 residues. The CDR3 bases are TGTGCCAGCAGCAAAGTGGGAGGGGAAGAAACCGGGGAGCTGTTTTTT. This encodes CASSKVGGEETGELFF.

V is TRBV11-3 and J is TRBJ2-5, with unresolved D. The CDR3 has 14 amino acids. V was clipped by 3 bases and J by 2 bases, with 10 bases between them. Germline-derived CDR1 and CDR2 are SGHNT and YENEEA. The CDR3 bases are TGTGCCAGCAGCTTTCTTCTGGGACAAGAGACCCAGTACTTC. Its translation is CASSFLLGQETQYF.

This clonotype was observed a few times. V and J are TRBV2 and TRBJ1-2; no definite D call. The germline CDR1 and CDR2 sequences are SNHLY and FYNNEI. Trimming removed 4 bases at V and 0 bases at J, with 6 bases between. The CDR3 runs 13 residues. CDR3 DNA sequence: TGTGCCAGCAGTGCGGAGCCTAACTATGGCTACACCTTC. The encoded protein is CASSAEPNYGYTF.

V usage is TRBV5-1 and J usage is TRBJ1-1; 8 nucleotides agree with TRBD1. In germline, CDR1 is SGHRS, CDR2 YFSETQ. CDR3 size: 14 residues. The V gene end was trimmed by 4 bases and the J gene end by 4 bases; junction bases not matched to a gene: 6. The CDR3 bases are TGCGCCAGCAGCCCCGGACAGGGAGGCACTGAAGCTTTCTTT. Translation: CASSPGQGGTEAFF.

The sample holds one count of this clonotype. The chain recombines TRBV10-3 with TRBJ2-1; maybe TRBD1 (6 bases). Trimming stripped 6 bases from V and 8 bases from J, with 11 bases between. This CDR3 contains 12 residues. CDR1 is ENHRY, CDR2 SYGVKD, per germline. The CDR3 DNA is TGTGCCATCAGCCCCGCAGGGGATGAGCAGTTCTTC. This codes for CAISPAGDEQFF.

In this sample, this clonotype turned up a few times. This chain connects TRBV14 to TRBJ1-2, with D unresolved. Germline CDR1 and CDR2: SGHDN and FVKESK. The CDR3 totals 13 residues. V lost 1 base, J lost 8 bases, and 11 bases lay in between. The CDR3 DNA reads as TGTGCCAGCAGCCAAGGACCAGCCCGGGGCTACACCTTC. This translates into CASSQGPARGYTF.

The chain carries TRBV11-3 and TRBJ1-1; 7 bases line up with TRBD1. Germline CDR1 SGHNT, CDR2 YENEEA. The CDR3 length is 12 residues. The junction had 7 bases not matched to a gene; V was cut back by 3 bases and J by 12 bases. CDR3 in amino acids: CASSLSTGAPFF. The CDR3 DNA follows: TGTGCCAGCAGCTTGAGCACAGGGGCCCCTTTCTTT.

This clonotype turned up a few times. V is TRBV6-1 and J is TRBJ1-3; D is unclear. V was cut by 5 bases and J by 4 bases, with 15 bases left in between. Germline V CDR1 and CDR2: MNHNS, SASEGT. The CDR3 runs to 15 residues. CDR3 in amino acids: CASSRLGGSGNTIYF. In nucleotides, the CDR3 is TGTGCCAGCAGTCGGCTTGGCGGATCCGGAAACACCATATATTTT.

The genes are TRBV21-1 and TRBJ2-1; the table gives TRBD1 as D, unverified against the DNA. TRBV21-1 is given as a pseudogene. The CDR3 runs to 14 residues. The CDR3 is CASSTRTGRNEQFF. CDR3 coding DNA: TGTGCCAGCAGCACGAGGACAGGTCGGAATGAGCAGTTCTTC.

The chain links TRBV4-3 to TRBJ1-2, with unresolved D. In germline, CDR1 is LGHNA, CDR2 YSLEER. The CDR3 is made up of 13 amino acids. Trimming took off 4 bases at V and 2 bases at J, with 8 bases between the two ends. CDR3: CASSPGQNYGYTF. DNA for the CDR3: TGCGCCAGCAGCCCGGGCCAAAACTATGGCTACACCTTC.

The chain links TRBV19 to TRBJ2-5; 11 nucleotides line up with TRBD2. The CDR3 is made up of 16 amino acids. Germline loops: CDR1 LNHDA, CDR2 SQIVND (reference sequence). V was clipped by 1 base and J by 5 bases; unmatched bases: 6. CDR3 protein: CASSIGVGLAGETQYF. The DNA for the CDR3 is TGTGCCAGTAGTATAGGGGTTGGACTAGCGGGCGAGACCCAGTACTTC.

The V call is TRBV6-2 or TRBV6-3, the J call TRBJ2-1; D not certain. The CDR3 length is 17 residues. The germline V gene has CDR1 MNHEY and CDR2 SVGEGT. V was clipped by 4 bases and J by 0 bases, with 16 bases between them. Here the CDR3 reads CASSSPRLPSSYNEQFF. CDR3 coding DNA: TGTGCCAGCAGTTCCCCACGACTGCCGAGCTCCTACAATGAGCAGTTCTTC.

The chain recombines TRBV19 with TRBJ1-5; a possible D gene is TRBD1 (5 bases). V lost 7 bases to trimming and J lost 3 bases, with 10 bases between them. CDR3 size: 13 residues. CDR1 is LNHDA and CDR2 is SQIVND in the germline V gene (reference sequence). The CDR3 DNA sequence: TGTGCCAGTAATAGACAGTCCAATCAGCCCCAGCATTTT. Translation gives CASNRQSNQPQHF.

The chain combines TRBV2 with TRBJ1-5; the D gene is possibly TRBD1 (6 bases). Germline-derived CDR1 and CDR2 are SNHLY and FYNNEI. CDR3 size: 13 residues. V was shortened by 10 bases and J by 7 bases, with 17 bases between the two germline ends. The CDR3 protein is CATHRDRGQPQHF. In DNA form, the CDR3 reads TGTGCCACTCACAGGGATAGAGGCCAGCCCCAGCATTTT.

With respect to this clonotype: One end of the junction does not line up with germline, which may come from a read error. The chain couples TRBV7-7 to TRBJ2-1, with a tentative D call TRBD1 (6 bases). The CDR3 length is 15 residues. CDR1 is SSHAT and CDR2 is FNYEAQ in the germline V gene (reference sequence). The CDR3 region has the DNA TGTGCTAGCAGCGACCCAGGGGCAGTATACAATGAGCAGTTCTTC. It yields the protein CASSDPGAVYNEQFF.

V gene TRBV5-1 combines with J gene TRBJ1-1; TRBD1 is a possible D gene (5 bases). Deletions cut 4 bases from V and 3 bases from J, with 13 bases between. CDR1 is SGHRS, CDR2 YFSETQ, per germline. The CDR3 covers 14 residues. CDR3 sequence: CASSLVGGDTEAFF. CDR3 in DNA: TGCGCCAGCAGCCTGGTCGGGGGTGACACTGAAGCTTTCTTT.

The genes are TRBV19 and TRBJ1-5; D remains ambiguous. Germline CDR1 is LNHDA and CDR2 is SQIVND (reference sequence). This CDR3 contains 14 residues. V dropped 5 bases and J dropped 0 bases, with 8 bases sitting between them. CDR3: CASSWEYSNQPQHF. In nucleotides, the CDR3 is TGTGCCAGTAGTTGGGAGTATAGCAATCAGCCCCAGCATTTT.

The CDR3 reads CASSLASGRAGELFF. The DNA of the CDR3 is TGTGCCAGCAGCTTAGCTAGCGGGAGGGCCGGGGAGCTGTTTTTT. The rearrangement uses TRBV7-3 and TRBJ2-2; 12 nucleotides line up with TRBD2. The CDR3 has 15 residues. Germline V gives CDR1 SGHTA, CDR2 FQGTGA. V lost 2 bases to trimming and J lost 6 bases; unmatched junction nucleotides: 1.

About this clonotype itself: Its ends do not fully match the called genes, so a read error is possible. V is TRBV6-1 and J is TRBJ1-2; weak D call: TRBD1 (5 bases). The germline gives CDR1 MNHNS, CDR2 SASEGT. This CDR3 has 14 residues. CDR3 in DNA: TGTGCCAGCCAACCTATGGCTGGGGCGCATGGCTACATCTTC. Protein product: CASQPMAGAHGYIF.